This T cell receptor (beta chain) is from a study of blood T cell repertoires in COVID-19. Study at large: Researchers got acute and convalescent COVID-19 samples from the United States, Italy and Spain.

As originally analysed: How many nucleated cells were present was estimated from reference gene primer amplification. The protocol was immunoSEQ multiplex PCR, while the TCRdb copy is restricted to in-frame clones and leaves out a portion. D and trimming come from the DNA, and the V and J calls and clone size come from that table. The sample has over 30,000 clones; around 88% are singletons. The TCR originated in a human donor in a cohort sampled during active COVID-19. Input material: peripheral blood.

The CDR3 is CASSLGRRGFGQPQHF. The CDR3 nucleotides are TGTGCCAGCAGCTTAGGCCGAAGGGGGTTCGGTCAGCCCCAGCATTTT. V gene TRBV13 combines with J gene TRBJ1-5; tentative D call: TRBD1 (6 bases). The ends were cut back, 0 bases at V and 6 bases at J, with 15 bases in the middle. The germline V gene encodes CDR1 PRHDT and CDR2 FYEKMQ (reference sequence). The CDR3 sequence is 16 residues long.